Described below is a single T cell receptor (beta chain) sequence and its context. These data are taken from a study of blood T cell repertoires in COVID-19. Overall study: Whether acute or convalescent, the COVID-19 samples came from the United States, Italy and Spain. PBMCs, B-cell-depleted T cells, or T cells provided the cDNA or gDNA that made up the material.

V was pared by 6 bases and J by 8 bases, with 19 bases between. This CDR3 is built from 14 residues. The germline CDR1 and CDR2 sequences are ENHRY and SYGVKD. Original processing methods: Reference gene primer amplification gave estimated nucleated cell counts. Sequencing used immunoSEQ multiplex PCR; TCRdb keeps in-frame clones, though not all of them. The V and J calls and the clone size are those of that table, but D and trimming were determined from the DNA. Among roughly 100,000 clones listed, over 75% were seen once. The material sequenced was peripheral blood. This rearrangement joins TRBV10-3 to TRBJ1-2, with D tentatively TRBD1 (5 bases). The sequence derives from a man of 80 years or more with acute or convalescent COVID-19. The CDR3 spells CAIRSRVLSGGYTF. The CDR3 region has the DNA TGTGCCATCAGGTCCAGGGTTCTCTCTGGCGGCTACACCTTC.